The TCR beta chain under discussion was sequenced for a study of blood T cell repertoires in COVID-19. This clone was detected once. V gave up 0 bases and J gave up 1 base, with 15 bases separating them. This CDR3 has 17 amino acids. The germline V gene has CDR1 LGHDT and CDR2 YNNKEL (reference sequence). Profiled with immunoSEQ multiplex PCR; TCRdb holds only in-frame clones, not every one. The sample shows approximately 46,000 clones, 80% to 90% of them seen only once. The receptor comes from a man between 65 and 79 years old with active COVID-19. Input material: peripheral blood. The chain joins TRBV3-1 (or the pseudogene TRBV3-2) to TRBJ2-5; possibly TRBD1 for D (6 bases). The CDR3 nucleotides read TGTGCCAGCAGCCAAGATTGGGGATCGGACAGCCAAGAGACCCAGTACTTC. It translates to CASSQDWGSDSQETQYF.